This is a list of T cell receptor beta chains from one sample in a study of shared clonotypes between healthy human individuals. Measured with immunoSEQ multiplex PCR; TCRdb has only the in-frame clones, and not every one. The repertoire holds 2 million to 2.5 million clones, with 85% to 95% as singletons. Sequenced sample: naive CD8+ T cells from PBMCs. These receptor sequences come from a man between 18 and 35 years old in good health. Some clones in this sample may be carry-over from other donors' samples. CDR3s include the opening cysteine and the closing phenylalanine or tryptophan. A D gene is named only where the DNA matches it firmly. Clone size is given for some rows only: seen once, a few or many times, or a class if the clone is expanded.

J gene,clone size,V gene,D gene,CDR3 DNA,CDR3 protein
TRBJ2-1,.,TRBV5-1,.,TGCGCCAGCAGCTTGTCTCCCACCCTGGGGTCCTACAATGAGCAGTTCTTC,CASSLSPTLGSYNEQFF
TRBJ1-1,.,TRBV12-5,.,TGTGCTAGTGGGGACGAGAGAACTGAAGCTTTCTTT,CASGDERTEAFF
TRBJ1-2,.,TRBV2,.,TGTGCCAGCAATGCCTATGCGGGGGTGACCCACTATGGCTACACCTTC,CASNAYAGVTHYGYTF
TRBJ1-4,.,TRBV19,.,TGTGCCAGTAGTATGTTCGTGAGAGCACCAACTAATGAAAAACTGTTTTTT,CASSMFVRAPTNEKLFF
TRBJ1-5,.,TRBV4-1,.,TGCGCCAGCAGCCCCCGGACAGCCCTCAGCAATCAGCCCCAGCATTTT,CASSPRTALSNQPQHF
TRBJ2-5,.,TRBV27,TRBD1,TGTGCCAGCAGTTACCAACCGGGACAGATAGAGTTGTACTTC,CASSYQPGQIELYF
TRBJ2-1,.,TRBV27,.,TGTGCCAGCAGTTTAACCGGAGCCTACAATGAGCAGTTCTTC,CASSLTGAYNEQFF
TRBJ2-7,once,TRBV9,.,TGTGCCAGCAGCGGCAGGACCTCCTCCTACGAGCAGTACTTC,CASSGRTSSYEQYF
TRBJ1-2,.,TRBV5-5,TRBD1,TGTGCCAGCAACGACAGGGGATTTAGCTACACCTTC,CASNDRGFSYTF
TRBJ2-3,.,TRBV29-1,TRBD2,TGCAGCGTTGATATGCCTAGCGGGATCGGAGATACGCAGTATTTT,CSVDMPSGIGDTQYF
TRBJ2-7,.,TRBV18,.,TGTGCCAGCTCACCACCCGAAGCCTACGAGCAGTACTTC,CASSPPEAYEQYF
TRBJ1-1,once,TRBV28,.,TGTGCCAGCAGTTTAATTCCCGGACAGAACACTGAAGCTTTCTTT,CASSLIPGQNTEAFF
TRBJ1-1,.,TRBV9,TRBD1,TGTGCCAGCAGCGAGCCGGGGACAGGGGGCGCAGGCACTGAAGCTTTCTTT,CASSEPGTGGAGTEAFF
TRBJ2-3,.,TRBV28,TRBD2,TGTGCCAGCAGAGCCGAGGGACTAGCGGGCGGAGATACGCAGTATTTT,CASRAEGLAGGDTQYF
TRBJ2-5,.,TRBV27,TRBD2,TGTGCCAGCAGTTTTTTACTAGCGGGGCAAGAGACCCAGTACTTC,CASSFLLAGQETQYF